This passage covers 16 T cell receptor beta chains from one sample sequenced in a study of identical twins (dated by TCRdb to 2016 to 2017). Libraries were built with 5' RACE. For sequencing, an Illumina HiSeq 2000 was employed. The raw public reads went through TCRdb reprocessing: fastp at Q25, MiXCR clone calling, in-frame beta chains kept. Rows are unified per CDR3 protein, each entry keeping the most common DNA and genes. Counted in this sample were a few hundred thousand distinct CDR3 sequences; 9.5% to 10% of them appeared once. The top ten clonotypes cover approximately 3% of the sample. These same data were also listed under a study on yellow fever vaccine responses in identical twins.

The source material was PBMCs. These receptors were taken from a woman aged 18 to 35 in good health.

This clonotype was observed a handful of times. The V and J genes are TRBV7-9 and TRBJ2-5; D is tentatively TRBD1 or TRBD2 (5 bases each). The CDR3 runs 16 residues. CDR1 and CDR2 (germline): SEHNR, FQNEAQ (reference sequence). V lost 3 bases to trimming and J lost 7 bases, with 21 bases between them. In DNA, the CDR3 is TGTGCCAGCAGCTTTCTAGACCTAGGGGCGGCGGGGACCCAGTACTTC. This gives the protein CASSFLDLGAAGTQYF.

The CDR3 is CASSFPSQAETQYF. The CDR3 coding sequence is TGTGCCAGCAGTTTTCCGTCCCAGGCGGAGACCCAGTACTTC. J is TRBJ2-5 and V is TRBV28, with D uncertain. The CDR3 runs to 14 residues. In germline, CDR1 is MDHEN, CDR2 SYDVKM. V gave up 3 bases and J gave up 5 bases, with 13 bases separating them.

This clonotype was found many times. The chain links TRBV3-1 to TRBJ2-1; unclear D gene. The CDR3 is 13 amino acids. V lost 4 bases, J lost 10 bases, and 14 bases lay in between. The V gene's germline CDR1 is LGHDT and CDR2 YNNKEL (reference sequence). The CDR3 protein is CASSPETLGEQFF. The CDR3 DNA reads TGTGCCAGCAGCCCCGAGACCCTTGGAGAGCAGTTCTTC.

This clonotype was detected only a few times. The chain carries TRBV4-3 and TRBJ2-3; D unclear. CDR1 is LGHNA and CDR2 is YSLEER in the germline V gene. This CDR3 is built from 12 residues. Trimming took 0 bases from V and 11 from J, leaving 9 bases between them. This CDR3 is CASSQDSRWQYF. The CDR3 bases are TGCGCCAGCAGCCAAGATAGTAGGTGGCAGTATTTT.

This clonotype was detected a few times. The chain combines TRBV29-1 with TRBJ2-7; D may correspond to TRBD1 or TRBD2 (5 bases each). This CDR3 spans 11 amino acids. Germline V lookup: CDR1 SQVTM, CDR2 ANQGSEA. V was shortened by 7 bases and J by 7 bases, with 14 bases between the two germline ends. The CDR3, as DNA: TGCAGCGGATCCTTGGGGGTAGAGCAGTACTTC. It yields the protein CSGSLGVEQYF.

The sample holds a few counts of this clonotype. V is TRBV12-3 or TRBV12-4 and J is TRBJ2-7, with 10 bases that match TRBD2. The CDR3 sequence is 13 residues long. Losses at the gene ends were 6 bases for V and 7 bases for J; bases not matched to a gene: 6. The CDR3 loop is CASRSGRALEQYF. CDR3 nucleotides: TGTGCCAGCAGGAGCGGGAGGGCCTTGGAGCAGTACTTC.

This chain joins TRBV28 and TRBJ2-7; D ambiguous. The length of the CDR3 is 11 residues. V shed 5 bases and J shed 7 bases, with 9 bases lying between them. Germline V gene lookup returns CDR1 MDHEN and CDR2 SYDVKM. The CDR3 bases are TGTGCCAGCAGTAACCTGGGGGAGCAGTACTTC. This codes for CASSNLGEQYF.

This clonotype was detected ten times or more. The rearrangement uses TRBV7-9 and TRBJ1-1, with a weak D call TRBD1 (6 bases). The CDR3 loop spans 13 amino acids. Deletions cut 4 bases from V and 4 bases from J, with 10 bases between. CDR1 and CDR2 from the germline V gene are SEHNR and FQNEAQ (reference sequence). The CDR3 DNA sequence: TGTGCCAGCAGCTATTGGGGGGCCACTGAAGCTTTCTTT. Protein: CASSYWGATEAFF.

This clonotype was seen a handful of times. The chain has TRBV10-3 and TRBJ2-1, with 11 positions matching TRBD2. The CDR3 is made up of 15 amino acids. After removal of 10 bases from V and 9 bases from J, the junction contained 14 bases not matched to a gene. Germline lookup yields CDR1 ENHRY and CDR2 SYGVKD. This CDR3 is CATQKTSGGVFEQFF. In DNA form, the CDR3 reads TGTGCCACTCAGAAAACTAGCGGGGGAGTGTTTGAGCAGTTCTTC.

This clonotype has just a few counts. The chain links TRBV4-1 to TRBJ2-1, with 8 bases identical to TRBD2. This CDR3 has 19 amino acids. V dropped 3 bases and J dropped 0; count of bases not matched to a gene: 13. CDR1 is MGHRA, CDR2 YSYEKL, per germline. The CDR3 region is CASSQGSAGEWGSYNEQFF. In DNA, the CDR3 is TGCGCCAGCAGCCAGGGGTCAGCGGGAGAGTGGGGCTCCTACAATGAGCAGTTCTTC.

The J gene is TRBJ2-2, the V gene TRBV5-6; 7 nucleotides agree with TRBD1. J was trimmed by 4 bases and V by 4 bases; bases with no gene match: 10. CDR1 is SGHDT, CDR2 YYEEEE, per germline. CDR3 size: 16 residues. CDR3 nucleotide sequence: TGTGCCAGCAGCCCCCGAGGACAGGTCCGCACCGGGGAGCTGTTTTTT. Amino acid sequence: CASSPRGQVRTGELFF.

CDR3 amino acids: CASSQWGTGNSGANVLTF. DNA of the CDR3: TGTGCCAGCAGCCAATGGGGGACAGGGAACTCTGGGGCCAACGTCCTGACTTTC. The gene calls are TRBV3-1 and TRBJ2-6; TRBD1 matches at 9 bases. V lost 2 bases and J lost 0; bases outside the gene matches: 5. CDR1 and CDR2 from the germline V gene are LGHDT and YNNKEL (reference sequence). The CDR3 is 18 amino acids.

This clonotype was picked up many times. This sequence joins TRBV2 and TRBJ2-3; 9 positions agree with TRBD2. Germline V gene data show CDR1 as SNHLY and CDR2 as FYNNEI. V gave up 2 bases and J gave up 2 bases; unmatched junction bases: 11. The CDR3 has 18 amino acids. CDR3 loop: CASSEFSGRGGPTDTQYF. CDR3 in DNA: TGTGCCAGCAGTGAATTTAGCGGGAGAGGAGGACCCACAGATACGCAGTATTTT.

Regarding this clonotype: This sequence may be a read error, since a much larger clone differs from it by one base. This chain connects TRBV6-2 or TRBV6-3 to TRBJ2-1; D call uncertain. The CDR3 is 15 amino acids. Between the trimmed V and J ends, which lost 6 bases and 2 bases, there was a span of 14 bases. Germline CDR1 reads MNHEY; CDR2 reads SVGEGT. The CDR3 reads CASSLAPGTYNEQFF. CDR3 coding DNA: TGTGCCAGCAGCCTTGCGCCAGGAACCTACAATGAGCAGTTCTTC.

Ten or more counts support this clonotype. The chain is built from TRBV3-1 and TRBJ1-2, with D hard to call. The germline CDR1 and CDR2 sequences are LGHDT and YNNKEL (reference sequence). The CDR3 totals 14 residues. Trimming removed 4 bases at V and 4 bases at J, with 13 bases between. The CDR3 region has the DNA TGTGCCAGCAGCCCCCTTTTGGAGGCCTATGGCTACACCTTC. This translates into CASSPLLEAYGYTF.

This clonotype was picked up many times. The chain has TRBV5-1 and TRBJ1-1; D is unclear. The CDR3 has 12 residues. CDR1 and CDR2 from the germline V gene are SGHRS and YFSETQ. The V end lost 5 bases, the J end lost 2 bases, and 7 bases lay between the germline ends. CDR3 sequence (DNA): TGCGCCAGCAGTCCACCAAACACTGAAGCTTTCTTT. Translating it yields CASSPPNTEAFF.